This record looks at one T cell receptor (beta chain) sequence and its context. V lost 11 bases and J lost 0; bases outside the gene matches: 1. The CDR3 covers 12 residues. Germline V gene sequence: CDR1 SNHLY, CDR2 FYNNEI. This entry is derived from a study of blood T cell repertoires in COVID-19. Background on the study: From the United States, Italy and Spain came samples of acute and convalescent COVID-19. PBMCs, B-cell-depleted T cells, or T cells were the source of the cDNA or gDNA that made up the material.

In the original workflow: Reference gene primer amplification gave estimated nucleated cell counts. The assay was immunoSEQ multiplex PCR, and TCRdb's table has in-frame clones only and misses some. V and J calls and clone size are those listed in that table; D and trimming were worked out from the DNA. Of roughly 100,000 clones in the sample, 88% were seen once. This TCR came from a man at least 80 years old with acute or convalescent COVID-19. Sequenced sample: peripheral blood. The chain combines TRBV2 with TRBJ1-1, with TRBD1 matching over 9 bases. The CDR3 loop is CAGQGLNTEAFF. CDR3 coding DNA: TGTGCCGGACAGGGGCTGAACACTGAAGCTTTCTTT.